These T cell receptor beta chains were read from a single sample in a study of blood T cell repertoires in COVID-19. Clones were sequenced by immunoSEQ multiplex PCR, and TCRdb holds only the in-frame ones, with some missing. The table has approximately 200,000 clones, 65% to 85% seen once. Sequenced: PBMCs or T cells enriched from blood (not recorded which). These receptors were taken from a woman under 40 who had recovered from COVID-19. CDR3s include the opening cysteine and the closing phenylalanine or tryptophan. D genes are given only for firm matches. Some rows mark clone size as missing; the rest say once, few, many or name a class of expanded clone.

V: TRBV6-1
size: .
J: TRBJ1-5
D: TRBD1
CDR3: CASSERTGYSNQPQHF
DNA: TGTGCCAGCAGTGAACGGACAGGTTATAGCAATCAGCCCCAGCATTTT

V: TRBV6-6
size: .
J: TRBJ1-2
D: .
CDR3: CASSAPPGGAYGYTF
DNA: TGTGCCAGCAGTGCCCCCCCGGGGGGAGCCTATGGCTACACCTTC

V: TRBV5-8
size: .
J: TRBJ2-1
D: .
CDR3: CASSFAGPMEGNEQFF
DNA: TGTGCCAGCAGCTTTGCGGGACCGATGGAGGGGAATGAGCAGTTCTTC

V: TRBV7-2
size: .
J: TRBJ2-5
D: TRBD2
CDR3: CASSWAGGPAQTQYF
DNA: TGTGCCAGCAGCTGGGCGGGGGGGCCGGCTCAGACCCAGTACTTC

V: TRBV18
size: .
J: TRBJ1-5
D: .
CDR3: CASSPGQNQPQHF
DNA: TGTGCCAGCTCACCAGGACAGAATCAGCCCCAGCATTTT

V: TRBV3-1/TRBV3-2
size: .
J: TRBJ2-2
D: TRBD2
CDR3: CASHGGYTGELFF
DNA: TGTGCCAGCCACGGGGGGTACACCGGGGAGCTGTTTTTT

V: TRBV2
size: .
J: TRBJ1-2
D: TRBD1
CDR3: CASSWDSINYGYTF
DNA: TGTGCCAGCAGCTGGGACAGTATAAACTATGGCTACACCTTC

V: TRBV3-1/TRBV3-2
size: .
J: TRBJ2-7
D: TRBD2
CDR3: CASSPLAGAREQYF
DNA: TGTGCCAGCAGCCCCCTAGCGGGAGCACGCGAGCAGTACTTC

V: TRBV2
size: .
J: TRBJ1-1
D: .
CDR3: CASRGRKFDTEAFF
DNA: TGTGCCAGCAGAGGCAGGAAATTCGACACTGAAGCTTTCTTT

V: TRBV28
size: .
J: TRBJ1-3
D: .
CDR3: CASSLRGWVGNTIYF
DNA: TGTGCCAGCAGTTTAAGAGGGTGGGTAGGAAACACCATATATTTT

V: TRBV12-3/TRBV12-4
size: .
J: TRBJ1-2
D: .
CDR3: CASSSTANYGYTF
DNA: TGTGCCAGCAGTTCGACAGCTAACTATGGCTACACCTTC

V: TRBV13
size: .
J: TRBJ2-7
D: TRBD1
CDR3: CASSLEGPRGRSYEQYF
DNA: TGTGCCAGCAGCTTGGAGGGACCCAGGGGGCGCTCCTACGAGCAGTACTTC

V: TRBV30
size: few
J: TRBJ1-1
D: .
CDR3: CAWSRPIRQEIAFF
DNA: TGTGCCTGGAGCCGCCCCATAAGGCAGGAAATAGCTTTCTTT

V: TRBV14
size: once
J: TRBJ1-6
D: .
CDR3: CASSQHVGGNSPLHF
DNA: TGTGCCAGCAGCCAACATGTCGGGGGGAATTCACCCCTCCACTTT

V: TRBV2
size: .
J: TRBJ1-5
D: .
CDR3: CASNKAGEPQHF
DNA: TGTGCCAGCAATAAGGCGGGCGAGCCCCAGCATTTT

V: TRBV5-1
size: .
J: TRBJ2-3
D: TRBD2
CDR3: CASSLLKVAGGPNRGTDTQYF
DNA: TGCGCCAGCAGCTTGCTGAAGGTAGCGGGAGGGCCAAATCGGGGCACAGATACGCAGTATTTT

V: TRBV7-8
size: .
J: TRBJ1-6
D: .
CDR3: CASSLSSQGNSPLHF
DNA: TGTGCCAGCAGCTTATCTTCGCAGGGGAATTCACCCCTCCACTTT

V: TRBV29-1
size: .
J: TRBJ2-7
D: .
CDR3: CSVYASYEQYF
DNA: TGCAGCGTTTACGCGTCCTACGAGCAGTACTTC

V: TRBV5-4
size: .
J: TRBJ2-7
D: TRBD2
CDR3: CASSLERELDEQYF
DNA: TGTGCCAGCAGCTTGGAGCGGGAGTTGGACGAGCAGTACTTC

V: TRBV6-5
size: .
J: TRBJ2-3
D: .
CDR3: CASIPGRGSTDTQYF
DNA: TGTGCCAGCATTCCGGGGAGGGGGAGCACAGATACGCAGTATTTT

V: TRBV5-1
size: .
J: TRBJ1-1
D: .
CDR3: CASSLTGNTEAFF
DNA: TGCGCCAGCAGCTTGACCGGGAACACTGAAGCTTTCTTT

V: TRBV6-1
size: .
J: TRBJ1-3
D: TRBD1
CDR3: CASREAATGGTGNTIYF
DNA: TGTGCCAGCAGAGAAGCCGCGACAGGGGGAACTGGAAACACCATATATTTT

V: TRBV6-5
size: .
J: TRBJ1-4
D: .
CDR3: CASSPPGGRYEKLFF
DNA: TGTGCCAGCAGTCCTCCGGGAGGGAGGTACGAAAAACTGTTTTTT

V: TRBV7-8
size: once
J: TRBJ1-4
D: .
CDR3: CASSLGPSVGQGNEKLFF
DNA: TGTGCCAGCAGCTTAGGTCCCAGTGTGGGGCAGGGTAATGAAAAACTGTTTTTT